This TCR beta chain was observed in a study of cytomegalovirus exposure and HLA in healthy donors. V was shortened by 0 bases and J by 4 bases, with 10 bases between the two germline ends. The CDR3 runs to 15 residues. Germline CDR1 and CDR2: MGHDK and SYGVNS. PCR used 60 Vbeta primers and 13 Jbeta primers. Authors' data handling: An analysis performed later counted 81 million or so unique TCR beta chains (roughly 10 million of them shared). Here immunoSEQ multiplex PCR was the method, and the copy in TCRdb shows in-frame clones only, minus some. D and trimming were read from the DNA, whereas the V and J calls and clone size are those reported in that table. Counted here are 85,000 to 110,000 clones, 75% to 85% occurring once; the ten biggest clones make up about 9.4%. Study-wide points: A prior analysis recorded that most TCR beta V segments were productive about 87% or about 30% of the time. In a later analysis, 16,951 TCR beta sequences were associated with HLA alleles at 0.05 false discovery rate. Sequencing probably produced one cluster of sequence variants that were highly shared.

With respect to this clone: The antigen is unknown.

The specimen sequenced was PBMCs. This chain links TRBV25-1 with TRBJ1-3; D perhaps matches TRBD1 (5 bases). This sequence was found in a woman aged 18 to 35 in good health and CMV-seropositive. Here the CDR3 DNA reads TGTGCCAGCAGTGAATATTCCAGGGCCGGAAACACCATATATTTT. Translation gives CASSEYSRAGNTIYF.